This T cell receptor (beta chain) was sequenced during a study of blood T cell repertoires in COVID-19. As for the study in general: Researchers got acute and convalescent COVID-19 samples from the United States, Italy and Spain. Nucleic acid was either cDNA or gDNA, and it came from T cells, B-cell-depleted T cells, or PBMCs.

In the study's own analysis: Counts of nucleated cells, estimated from reference gene primer amplification, were obtained. Here immunoSEQ multiplex PCR was the method, and the copy in TCRdb shows in-frame clones only, minus some. That table gives V, J and clone size, and the DNA gave D and trimming. The sample holds under 250,000 clones, more than 85% seen once. This receptor was obtained from a middle-aged man with acute or convalescent COVID-19. Sequenced material: peripheral blood.

The CDR3 sequence: CARRGGWDNSPLHF. CDR3 sequence (DNA): TGTGCCCGCCGGGGGGGGTGGGATAATTCACCCCTCCACTTT. The chain is built from TRBV30 and TRBJ1-6, with D perhaps matching TRBD1 (5 bases). CDR1 GTSNPN and CDR2 SVGIG come from the germline V gene (reference sequence). Trimming cost V 8 bases and J 5 bases, with 16 bases left between them. The CDR3 sequence is 14 residues long.